The T cell receptor beta chain under discussion was sequenced for a study of blood T cell repertoires in COVID-19. Study context: In each case, the material was cDNA or gDNA derived from T cells, B-cell-depleted T cells, or PBMCs.

Some clones are missing from TCRdb's copy, which holds only in-frame ones; the method was immunoSEQ multiplex PCR. The sample shows around 100,000 clones, around four fifths of them seen only once. The germline V gene has CDR1 LGHDT and CDR2 YNNKEL (reference sequence). This CDR3 is built from 17 residues. Germline trimming cut 0 bases from V and 6 bases from J; bases unmatched to any gene: 5. This receptor was identified in a man over 45 with active or convalescent COVID-19. V and J are TRBV3-1 (or the pseudogene TRBV3-2) and TRBJ2-1; 13 nucleotides align to TRBD2. The sample consisted of peripheral blood. The CDR3: CASSQDVGTSGINEQFF. CDR3 DNA: TGTGCCAGCAGCCAAGATGTAGGGACTAGCGGGATCAATGAGCAGTTCTTC.